The 32 T cell receptor beta chains presented below share a single source sample, sequenced in a study of shared clonotypes between healthy human individuals (dated by TCRdb to between 2020 and 2021). CD8 naive samples were obtained by positive selection for CCR7 among CD45RO-negative cells, yielding a CD45RA+CCR7+ population from which TemRA cells were excluded. The library was obtained by the immunoSEQ multiplex PCR assay. In its TCRdb copy, this immuneACCESS table keeps in-frame sequences only and misses some clones. Where compared with another copy, unresolved V genes explain less than half of these, and the others have no known cause. The table for this sample lists roughly 2.1 million clones; 85% to 95% of them were counted only once. More than 1.5% of the sample comes from the top ten. Sequenced: naive CD8+ T cells from PBMCs. This sample's cell subset or site label indicates: CD45RA+CCR7+. The source is a man aged 18-30 years in good health. Some clones in this sample may be carry-over from other donors' samples.

The J gene is TRBJ1-1, the V gene TRBV18; no firm D call. Looked up from germline, CDR1 is KGHSH and CDR2 is LQKENI. This CDR3 has 15 residues. Between the trimmed V and J ends, which lost 8 bases and 1 base, there was a span of 17 bases. DNA for the CDR3: TGTGCCAGCCTCTCCCCGGCAAAAAGGAACACTGAAGCTTTCTTT. Amino acids: CASLSPAKRNTEAFF.

Turning to this clone: The identical CDR3 is also encoded by other nucleotide sequences in the sample. The chain joins TRBV27 to TRBJ1-1; D unresolved. There are 13 residues in the CDR3. The germline CDR1 and CDR2 sequences are MNHEY and SMNVEV (reference sequence). V lost 1 base to trimming and J lost 6 bases, with 9 bases between them. In DNA, the CDR3 is TGTGCCAGCAGTTTATACGGACGATCTGAAGCTTTCTTT. This translates into CASSLYGRSEAFF.

This clone was found once. The V and J genes are TRBV27 and TRBJ2-1; 7 nucleotides agree with TRBD2. The germline gives CDR1 MNHEY, CDR2 SMNVEV (reference sequence). The CDR3 sequence is 16 residues long. With 5 bases clipped from V and 4 bases from J, the junction kept 11 bases outside the gene matches. For the CDR3, the DNA is TGTGCCAGCAGTCCTTTCGCAGCGGGACTATACAATGAGCAGTTCTTC. Protein product: CASSPFAAGLYNEQFF.

The rearrangement joins TRBV6-1 to TRBJ2-5; 9 positions match TRBD2. Germline V gene data show CDR1 as MNHNS and CDR2 as SASEGT. Losses at the gene ends were 0 bases for V and 5 bases for J; bases not matched to a gene: 10. CDR3 length equals 17 residues. The CDR3 protein is CASSEAPREGLQETQYF. In DNA form, the CDR3 reads TGTGCCAGCAGTGAAGCGCCGCGGGAGGGCCTTCAGGAGACCCAGTACTTC.

This clone has just a few counts. J is TRBJ1-1 and V is TRBV9; the match to TRBD1 covers 8 bases. Germline V lookup: CDR1 SGDLS, CDR2 YYNGEE. J gave up 5 bases and V 3 bases, and 6 bases lay outside the gene matches. The CDR3 has 14 amino acids. For the CDR3, the DNA is TGTGCCAGCAGCGGACGACAGGGGAGTACTGAAGCTTTCTTT. Protein: CASSGRQGSTEAFF.

A single count supports this clone. J is TRBJ2-7 and V is TRBV7-8; D not certain. The CDR3 has 13 residues. Germline CDR1 SGHVS, CDR2 FQNEAQ. V gave up 5 bases and J gave up 6 bases, with 14 bases separating them. CDR3 in DNA: TGTGCCAGCAGCCCCACCGCCGGTGGCGAGCAGTACTTC. This gives the protein CASSPTAGGEQYF.

The CDR3 DNA reads TGCAGTGCTAGAGTCTTCACTGAAGCTTTCTTT. Translating gives CSARVFTEAFF. J is TRBJ1-1 and V is TRBV20-1, with D uncertain. Trimming shortened V by 1 base and J by 4 bases, and 4 bases separated the two germline ends. CDR1 and CDR2 (germline): DFQATT, SNEGSKA (reference sequence). This CDR3 comprises 11 residues.

The rearrangement joins TRBV5-1 to TRBJ2-3, with D perhaps matching TRBD2 (6 bases). The CDR3 contains 15 residues. CDR1 and CDR2 from the germline V gene are SGHRS and YFSETQ. Between the trimmed V and J ends, which lost 4 bases and 6 bases, there was a span of 18 bases. This CDR3 is CASSPGRGSPDTQYF. DNA for the CDR3: TGCGCCAGCAGCCCGGGGCGGGGCTCCCCGGATACGCAGTATTTT.

The genes are TRBV5-1 and TRBJ1-1; D is perhaps TRBD1 (6 bases). V was pared by 1 base and J by 4 bases, with 17 bases between. This CDR3 has 16 amino acids. The germline gives CDR1 SGHRS, CDR2 YFSETQ. CDR3 in amino acids: CASSLWLRGRGTEAFF. The CDR3 coding sequence is TGCGCCAGCAGCTTGTGGTTAAGGGGCAGGGGCACTGAAGCTTTCTTT.

The V and J genes are TRBV11-2 and TRBJ2-1, with 15 bases that match TRBD2. V gave up 5 bases and J gave up 0 bases; unmatched junction bases: 8. The CDR3 runs 19 residues. Germline loops: CDR1 SGHAT, CDR2 FQNNGV. The CDR3 DNA reads TGTGCCAGCAGCCCCCCCGGACTAGCGGGAGGGAGCTCCTACAATGAGCAGTTCTTC. This sequence encodes CASSPPGLAGGSSYNEQFF.

The V gene is TRBV15, the J gene TRBJ2-3; 8 positions match TRBD1. Germline V gene lookup returns CDR1 LNHNV and CDR2 YYDKDF (reference sequence). Trimming removed 5 bases from V and 6 bases from J; junction bases left unmatched: 4. The CDR3 is 13 amino acids. The CDR3 nucleotides read TGTGCCACCAGCGGGCGACAGGGGGATACGCAGTATTTT. Its translation: CATSGRQGDTQYF.

The CDR3 DNA is TGTGCCAGCAGCGCTTCCCTCAAAAGGGAGCTGTTTTTT. This codes for CASSASLKRELFF. The V call is TRBV7-2, the J call TRBJ2-2; no reliable D call. V was trimmed by 5 bases and J by 9 bases, leaving 13 bases between them. The CDR3 is made up of 13 amino acids. The germline V gene has CDR1 SGHTA and CDR2 FQGNSA.

V is TRBV7-9 and J is TRBJ1-2; 7 bases align to TRBD1. Losses at the gene ends were 1 base for V and 8 bases for J; bases not matched to a gene: 16. CDR3 length: 17 residues. The germline CDR1 and CDR2 sequences are SEHNR and FQNEAQ (reference sequence). CDR3 residues: CASSLELRDSLHGGYTF. The CDR3 coding sequence is TGTGCCAGCAGCTTAGAACTCCGGGACAGCCTACACGGGGGCTACACCTTC.

The chain combines TRBV14 with TRBJ1-1, with D perhaps matching TRBD1 (5 bases). Germline V lookup: CDR1 SGHDN, CDR2 FVKESK. V was pared by 1 base and J by 1 base, with 10 bases between. The CDR3 is made up of 15 amino acids. The CDR3 loop is CASSQGRGSNTEAFF. The CDR3 coding sequence is TGTGCCAGCAGCCAAGGACGGGGGTCGAACACTGAAGCTTTCTTT.

This chain's CDR3 is CASSFSGARNEQYF. The CDR3 nucleotides are TGTGCCAGCAGTTTCTCGGGGGCTCGAAACGAGCAGTACTTC. V is TRBV27 and J is TRBJ2-7; D possibly matches TRBD1 or TRBD2 (6 bases each). Per germline, CDR1 MNHEY and CDR2 SMNVEV (reference sequence). Deletions cut 3 bases from V and 5 bases from J, with 14 bases between. The CDR3 loop spans 14 amino acids.

The chain uses TRBV29-1 and TRBJ2-7; 7 bases fit TRBD2. Germline lookup yields CDR1 SQVTM and CDR2 ANQGSEA. The trim removed 3 bases at V and 4 bases at J, leaving 15 bases unmatched. CDR3 length: 16 residues. The CDR3 here is CSVEGGSDGREYEQYF. In DNA form, the CDR3 reads TGCAGCGTTGAGGGTGGGTCCGACGGGCGGGAGTACGAGCAGTACTTC.

Concerning this clone itself: Other DNA sequences in the sample encode the same CDR3. The rearrangement links TRBV9 to TRBJ1-1; D not certain. The CDR3 sequence is 11 residues long. V was cut by 4 bases and J by 3 bases, with 4 bases left in between. Looked up from germline, CDR1 is SGDLS and CDR2 is YYNGEE. The CDR3 nucleotides are TGTGCCAGCAGCCCCCACACTGAAGCTTTCTTT. Translated, it gives CASSPHTEAFF.

This chain connects TRBV2 to TRBJ2-2; tentative D call: TRBD1 (5 bases). The germline CDR1 and CDR2 sequences are SNHLY and FYNNEI. V lost 8 bases and J 0 bases, leaving 16 bases between the germline ends. The CDR3 spans 16 residues. The CDR3 DNA is TGTGCCAGCGAGACAGAAAAACCCTCGAACACCGGGGAGCTGTTTTTT. This codes for CASETEKPSNTGELFF.

The CDR3 spells CASSPGGGPAVDTQYF. CDR3 nucleotide sequence: TGTGCCAGCAGCCCGGGGGGCGGCCCAGCGGTAGATACGCAGTATTTT. The chain couples TRBV7-9 to TRBJ2-3; possibly TRBD2 for D (7 bases). The length of the CDR3 is 16 residues. Germline V lookup: CDR1 SEHNR, CDR2 FQNEAQ (reference sequence). The V gene lost 5 bases and the J gene lost 5 bases, with 20 bases spanning the gap.

The chain carries TRBV13 and TRBJ1-5; D ambiguous. The CDR3 length is 15 residues. With 4 bases removed from V and 3 bases from J, the gap between germline ends came to 13 bases. CDR1 is PRHDT and CDR2 is FYEKMQ in the germline V gene (reference sequence). In nucleotides, the CDR3 is TGTGCCAGCAGCTCAAAGGGCGGGTTCAATCAGCCCCAGCATTTT. It codes for CASSSKGGFNQPQHF.

Comment on this clone: Other DNA sequences in this sample translate to the same CDR3. The chain recombines TRBV5-6 with TRBJ2-7; no definite D call. The V end lost 1 base, the J end lost 4 bases, and 3 bases lay between the germline ends. The CDR3 is 11 residues long. Germline V gene sequence: CDR1 SGHDT, CDR2 YYEEEE. Written as DNA, the CDR3 is TGTGCCAGCAGCTTGAAATACGAGCAGTACTTC. Protein: CASSLKYEQYF.

As concerns this clone: This sample includes further DNA sequences coding for the same CDR3. The genes are TRBV7-9 and TRBJ2-6; possible D gene TRBD1, 5 bases. Germline values: CDR1 SEHNR, CDR2 FQNEAQ (reference sequence). V was cut by 1 base and J by 0 bases, with 7 bases left in between. The CDR3 contains 16 residues. In DNA form, the CDR3 reads TGTGCCAGCAGCTTAGGGGGCAGCTCTGGGGCCAACGTCCTGACTTTC. It translates to CASSLGGSSGANVLTF.

This clone was recorded only once. The V gene is TRBV27, the J gene TRBJ2-1; TRBD1 or TRBD2 may be the D gene (5 bases each). The germline gives CDR1 MNHEY, CDR2 SMNVEV (reference sequence). CDR3 length equals 16 residues. V was shortened by 8 bases and J by 1 base, with 18 bases between the two germline ends. The CDR3 DNA is TGTGCCAGCCGGGGACGGTCAGCTGAATCCTACAATGAGCAGTTCTTC. Protein: CASRGRSAESYNEQFF.

The rearrangement joins TRBV27 to TRBJ2-7; 9 bases agree with TRBD1. Germline assignment: CDR1 MNHEY and CDR2 SMNVEV (reference sequence). The CDR3 has 14 amino acids. V lost 6 bases, J lost 6 bases, and 9 bases stayed unmatched. CDR3 nucleotide sequence: TGTGCCAGCAGCCTCTTAGGGACAGGGAGCGAGCAGTACTTC. The encoded protein is CASSLLGTGSEQYF.

As regards this clone: Other nucleotide sequences in the sample specify the same CDR3. The chain uses TRBV27 and TRBJ1-1, with D possibly being TRBD1 (5 bases). CDR3 length: 14 amino acids. CDR1 is MNHEY, CDR2 SMNVEV, per germline (reference sequence). Trimming removed 5 bases from V and 1 base from J, with 11 bases in between. The CDR3 DNA reads as TGTGCCAGCAGTCTTGGACAAGCGAACACTGAAGCTTTCTTT. Encoded protein: CASSLGQANTEAFF.

This chain links TRBV5-4 with TRBJ2-7; D might be TRBD1 or TRBD2, each matching 5 bases. Germline V gene lookup returns CDR1 SGHNT and CDR2 YYREEE (reference sequence). CDR3 size: 14 residues. Trimming removed 4 bases from V and 8 bases from J, with 19 bases in between. The CDR3, as DNA: TGTGCCAGCAGCCCGGTAGGGGACCTTCCCAAGCAGTACTTC. Its translation: CASSPVGDLPKQYF. Full variable domain (remainder filled in from reference TRBV5-4 and TRBJ2-7): ETGVTQSPTHLIKTRGQQVTLRCSSQSGHNTVSWYQQALGQGPQFIFQYYREEENGRGNFPPRFSGLQFPNYSSELNVNALELDDSALYLCASSPVGDLPKQYFGPGTRLTVT.

The CDR3 here is CASTLRGGAPRGYTF. CDR3 nucleotide sequence: TGTGCCAGCACCCTTCGAGGAGGGGCTCCTAGGGGCTACACCTTC. The rearrangement links TRBV6-5 to TRBJ1-2; weak D call: TRBD1 (5 bases). V shed 7 bases and J shed 8 bases, with 23 bases lying between them. The length of the CDR3 is 15 residues. Germline lookup yields CDR1 MNHEY and CDR2 SVGAGI.

This clone was picked up a small number of times. V and J are TRBV29-1 and TRBJ2-2; D call uncertain. The germline V gene has CDR1 SQVTM and CDR2 ANQGSEA. The CDR3 loop spans 12 amino acids. V lost 3 bases to trimming and J lost 5 bases, with 7 bases between them. This CDR3 is CSVEDETGELFF. The CDR3 DNA reads TGCAGCGTTGAGGACGAGACCGGGGAGCTGTTTTTT.

V and J are TRBV11-2 and TRBJ2-3; the match to TRBD2 covers 8 bases. Trimming cost V 3 bases and J 2 bases; bases outside gene matches: 4. CDR3 length: 15 amino acids. Germline V lookup: CDR1 SGHAT, CDR2 FQNNGV. The chain's CDR3 is CASSLASGYTDTQYF. CDR3 nucleotides: TGTGCCAGCAGCTTGGCTAGCGGGTACACAGATACGCAGTATTTT.

The chain recombines TRBV27 with TRBJ2-3, with no clear D. Deletions cut 7 bases from V and 8 bases from J, with 13 bases between. Germline CDR1 MNHEY, CDR2 SMNVEV (reference sequence). The CDR3 covers 12 residues. The CDR3 is CASTPADGTQYF. The CDR3 DNA sequence: TGTGCCAGCACCCCTGCCGATGGTACGCAGTATTTT.

V gene TRBV10-1 combines with J gene TRBJ2-7; TRBD2 aligns across 8 bases. Trimming at V came to 3 bases and at J to 4 bases, leaving 11 bases not matched to a gene. Germline V gene sequence: CDR1 WNHNN, CDR2 SYGVQD (reference sequence). The CDR3 is made up of 16 amino acids. CDR3 region: CASSDGGAGEPYEQYF. In DNA form, the CDR3 reads TGCGCCAGCAGTGATGGTGGAGCGGGAGAGCCATACGAGCAGTACTTC.

This clone was seen more than once but under ten times. The chain uses TRBV7-3 and TRBJ1-1; the D is unclear. V lost 1 base and J 5 bases, leaving 11 bases between the germline ends. The CDR3 sequence is 14 residues long. The germline V gene has CDR1 SGHTA and CDR2 FQGTGA. This CDR3 reads CASSLRATGTEAFF. CDR3 nucleotides: TGTGCCAGCAGCTTAAGGGCAACGGGGACTGAAGCTTTCTTT.